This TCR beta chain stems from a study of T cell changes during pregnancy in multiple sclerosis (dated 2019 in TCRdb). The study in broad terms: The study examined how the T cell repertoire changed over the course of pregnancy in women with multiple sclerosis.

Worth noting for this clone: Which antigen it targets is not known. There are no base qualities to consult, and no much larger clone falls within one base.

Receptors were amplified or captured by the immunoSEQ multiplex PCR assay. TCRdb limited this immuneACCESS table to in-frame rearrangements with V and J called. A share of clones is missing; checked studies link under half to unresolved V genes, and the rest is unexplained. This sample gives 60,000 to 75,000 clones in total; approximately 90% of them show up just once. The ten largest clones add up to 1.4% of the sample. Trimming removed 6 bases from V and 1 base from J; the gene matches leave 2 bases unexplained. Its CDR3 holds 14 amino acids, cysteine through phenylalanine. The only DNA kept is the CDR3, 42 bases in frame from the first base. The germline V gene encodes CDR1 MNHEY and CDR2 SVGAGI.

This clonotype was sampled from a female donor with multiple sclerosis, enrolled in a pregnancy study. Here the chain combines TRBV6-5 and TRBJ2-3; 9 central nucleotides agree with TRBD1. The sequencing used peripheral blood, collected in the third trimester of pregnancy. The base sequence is TGTGCCAGCAGCCGGGACAGGGGCACAGATACGCAGTATTTT. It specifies CASSRDRGTDTQYF.